Shown below are 18 T cell receptor beta chains from a single sample sequenced in a study of OX40 agonist ivuxolimab in advanced cancers. Sequencing was performed with immunoSEQ multiplex PCR; in TCRdb, only in-frame clones are kept and a portion is missing. The table records about 80,000 clones, around nine tenths of them present only once. Sequencing was performed on CD4+ or CD8+ T cells sorted from blood, taken in a trial of the OX40 agonist ivuxolimab. Source of these receptors: an adult with an advanced solid tumor such as melanoma, head and neck, liver or kidney cancer.

The J gene is TRBJ1-2, the V gene TRBV5-1; D unclear. V gave up 0 bases and J gave up 0 bases, with 9 bases separating them. Germline loops: CDR1 SGHRS, CDR2 YFSETQ. CDR3 length: 15 residues. CDR3 amino acids: CASSLAPDPNYGYTF. The CDR3 DNA follows: TGCGCCAGCAGCTTGGCGCCAGATCCTAACTATGGCTACACCTTC.

About this clone: This same CDR3 is encoded by further DNA sequences in the sample. This sequence joins TRBV9 and TRBJ2-2; perhaps TRBD1 as D (5 bases). The CDR3 spans 15 residues. With 0 bases removed from V and 1 base from J, the gap between germline ends came to 7 bases. Looked up from germline, CDR1 is SGDLS and CDR2 is YYNGEE. The CDR3 here is CASSVAGKNTGELFF. CDR3 bases: TGTGCCAGCAGCGTAGCAGGGAAGAACACCGGGGAGCTGTTTTTT.

The chain couples TRBV9 to TRBJ1-2, with a tentative D call TRBD1 (5 bases). Germline assignment: CDR1 SGDLS and CDR2 YYNGEE. CDR3 length equals 13 residues. Trimming took 0 bases from V and 6 from J, leaving 9 bases between them. Here the CDR3 reads CASSVDGGDGYTF. The CDR3 DNA sequence: TGTGCCAGCAGCGTAGACGGAGGGGATGGCTACACCTTC.

The chain combines TRBV28 with TRBJ2-1; D unclear. Germline V gene sequence: CDR1 MDHEN, CDR2 SYDVKM. Trimming removed 2 bases at V and 6 bases at J, with 5 bases between. The CDR3 spans 12 residues. CDR3 nucleotides: TGTGCCAGCAGTTTACCCCCCAATGAGCAGTTCTTC. Translated, it gives CASSLPPNEQFF.

The chain employs TRBV7-9 and TRBJ2-2, with D hard to call. V dropped 1 base and J dropped 7 bases, with 13 bases sitting between them. CDR1 and CDR2 (germline): SEHNR, FQNEAQ (reference sequence). CDR3 length: 15 residues. The CDR3, as DNA: TGTGCCAGCAGCTTAGGGAGCCTTTCATACGGGGAGCTGTTTTTT. This encodes CASSLGSLSYGELFF.

This chain links TRBV11-1 with TRBJ2-3; D uncertain. This CDR3 contains 15 residues. V lost 5 bases and J 0 bases, leaving 12 bases between the germline ends. Germline CDR1 and CDR2: SGHAT and FQDESV (reference sequence). CDR3 amino acids: CASSQGISSTDTQYF. In nucleotides, the CDR3 is TGTGCCAGCAGCCAAGGAATTTCTAGCACAGATACGCAGTATTTT. Full variable domain (missing parts from reference TRBV11-1 and TRBJ2-3): EAEVAQSPRYKITEKSQAVAFWCDPISGHATLYWYRQILGQGPELLVQFQDESVVDDSQLPKDRFSAERLKGVDSTLKIQPAELGDSAMYLCASSQGISSTDTQYFGPGTRLTVL.

The rearrangement links TRBV28 to TRBJ2-2; 8 bases fit TRBD2. The V and J ends lost 6 bases and 0 bases, in that order; junction bases with no gene match: 3. This CDR3 comprises 15 residues. In germline, CDR1 is MDHEN, CDR2 SYDVKM. The CDR3 DNA follows: TGTGCCAGCAGGGCGGGGGGCGCGAACACCGGGGAGCTGTTTTTT. Protein product: CASRAGGANTGELFF.

The gene calls are TRBV19 and TRBJ2-1; 12 positions agree with TRBD2. This CDR3 has 17 amino acids. CDR1 is LNHDA and CDR2 is SQIVND in the germline V gene (reference sequence). The V and J ends lost 6 bases and 7 bases, in that order; junction bases with no gene match: 13. This chain's CDR3 is CASRSLSSGRALNEQFF. The CDR3 nucleotides are TGTGCCAGTAGAAGTTTGTCTAGCGGGAGGGCTTTGAATGAGCAGTTCTTC. The variable domain in full, completed from reference TRBV19 and TRBJ2-1, reads DGGITQSPKYLFRKEGQNVTLSCEQNLNHDAMYWYRQDPGQGLRLIYYSQIVNDFQKGDIAEGYSVSREKKESFPLTVTSAQKNPTAFYLCASRSLSSGRALNEQFFGPGTRLTVL.

The J gene is TRBJ1-2, the V gene TRBV27; 7 bases map to TRBD1. With V trimmed by 5 bases and J by 9 bases, 12 bases remained unmatched. The CDR3 has 14 amino acids. The germline gives CDR1 MNHEY, CDR2 SMNVEV (reference sequence). CDR3 coding DNA: TGTGCCAGCAGTAAACAGACAGGGCAGGGTCGCTACACCTTC. Its translation: CASSKQTGQGRYTF.

This clone was recorded once. This chain links TRBV5-1 with TRBJ2-2; the D call may be TRBD1 or TRBD2 (6 bases each). Germline V gene sequence: CDR1 SGHRS, CDR2 YFSETQ. The CDR3 totals 15 residues. V lost 4 bases to trimming and J lost 2 bases, with 12 bases between them. The CDR3 region is CASSAGQRNTGELFF. As DNA, the CDR3 is TGCGCCAGCAGCGCGGGACAAAGAAACACCGGGGAGCTGTTTTTT.

CDR3 sequence: CASSLAGLSEQFF. Here the CDR3 DNA reads TGCGCCAGCAGCTTGGCCGGGTTGTCTGAGCAGTTCTTC. V is TRBV5-1 and J is TRBJ2-1; D gene unclear. V was shortened by 0 bases and J by 9 bases, with 10 bases between the two germline ends. The CDR3 totals 13 residues. Germline loops: CDR1 SGHRS, CDR2 YFSETQ.

This chain joins TRBV5-5 and TRBJ1-4; D not resolved. CDR1 is SGHKS, CDR2 YYEKEE, per germline (reference sequence). The CDR3 extends over 15 amino acids. V shed 1 base and J shed 1 base, with 8 bases lying between them. The CDR3 bases are TGTGCCAGCAGCTTGAGCCCCCTAACTAATGAAAAACTGTTTTTT. It is translated as CASSLSPLTNEKLFF.

This chain connects TRBV5-1 to TRBJ2-3, with D possibly TRBD2 on 6 matching bases. With 1 base removed from V and 4 bases from J, the gap between germline ends came to 13 bases. CDR1 is SGHRS, CDR2 YFSETQ, per germline. The CDR3 is made up of 15 amino acids. The CDR3 DNA is TGCGCCAGCAGCTTGATGGGCGGGATCGCAGATACGCAGTATTTT. Its protein is CASSLMGGIADTQYF.

The V gene is TRBV18, the J gene TRBJ1-1, with 9 bases lining up with TRBD1. The CDR3 loop spans 15 amino acids. V shed 3 bases and J 4 bases; nucleotides not matched to a gene: 6. Germline loops: CDR1 KGHSH, CDR2 LQKENI. CDR3 amino acids: CASSPRTGGPTEAFF. CDR3 sequence (DNA): TGTGCCAGCTCACCGCGAACAGGGGGCCCCACTGAAGCTTTCTTT.

The V and J genes are TRBV6-5 and TRBJ2-1; 7 bases are shared with TRBD1. The CDR3 totals 13 residues. Germline CDR1 MNHEY, CDR2 SVGAGI. J gave up 8 bases and V 6 bases, and 7 bases lay outside the gene matches. The CDR3 region is CASRPTGVYEQFF. CDR3 DNA: TGTGCCAGCAGGCCCACAGGGGTATATGAGCAGTTCTTC.

The J gene is TRBJ2-2, the V gene TRBV9; TRBD2 agrees at 12 bases. Germline V gene sequence: CDR1 SGDLS, CDR2 YYNGEE. J lost 6 bases, V lost 0 bases, and 0 bases had no gene match. The CDR3 sequence is 15 residues long. DNA for the CDR3: TGTGCCAGCAGCGTAGCTAGCGGGAGGGCCGGGGAGCTGTTTTTT. It encodes CASSVASGRAGELFF.

The chain joins TRBV19 to TRBJ1-2; D uncertain. Trimming cost V 3 bases and J 8 bases, with 13 bases left between them. CDR3 length equals 13 residues. Germline-derived CDR1 and CDR2 are LNHDA and SQIVND (reference sequence). The CDR3 bases are TGTGCCAGTAGTATCGGGCAATTCTACGGCTACACCTTC. Protein product: CASSIGQFYGYTF.

This clone has a handful of counts. The rearrangement uses TRBV23-1 and TRBJ2-7; D assignment may be TRBD1 or TRBD2 (6 bases each). TRBV23-1 is assigned to the ORF class and has an uncertain function. V gave up 0 bases and J gave up 4 bases, with 13 bases separating them. The CDR3 extends over 15 amino acids. The CDR3, as DNA: TGCGCCAGCAGTCAATCAGTGGGGGGCGATTACGAGCAGTACTTC. Translating it yields CASSQSVGGDYEQYF.